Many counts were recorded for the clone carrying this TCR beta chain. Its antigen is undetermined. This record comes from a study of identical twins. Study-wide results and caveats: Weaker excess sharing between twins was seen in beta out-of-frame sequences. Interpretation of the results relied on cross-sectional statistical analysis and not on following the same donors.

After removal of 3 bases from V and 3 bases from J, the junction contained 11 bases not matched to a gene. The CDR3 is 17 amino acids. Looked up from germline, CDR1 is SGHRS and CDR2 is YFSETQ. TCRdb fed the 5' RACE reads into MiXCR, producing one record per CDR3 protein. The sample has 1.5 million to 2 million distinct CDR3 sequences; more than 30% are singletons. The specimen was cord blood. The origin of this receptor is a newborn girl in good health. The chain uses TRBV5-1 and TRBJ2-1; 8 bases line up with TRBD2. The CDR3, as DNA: TGCGCCAGCAGCTCTATCGGGAGGGCCCCCTACTACAATGAGCAGTTCTTC. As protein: CASSSIGRAPYYNEQFF.